This TCR beta chain appears in the sequencing data of a study of identical twins. Each CDR3 protein is one row after TCRdb ran MiXCR on the 5' RACE reads. The table has 500,000 to 550,000 distinct CDR3 sequences, 22% seen once. There are a few counts of this clonotype. Per germline, CDR1 SGDLS and CDR2 YYNGEE. The CDR3 has 15 amino acids. V was cut by 3 bases and J by 0 bases, with 10 bases left in between. The same sample was also used in a study of T cells expressing NK-cell markers.

The receptor's source is a woman aged 18-30 years in good health. The chain combines TRBV9 with TRBJ2-1; TRBD1 or TRBD2 may be the D gene (5 bases each). Material for sequencing was CD4+ T cells sorted from blood. The CDR3, as DNA: TGTGCCAGCAGCGCACGGGACCTCTCCTACAATGAGCAGTTCTTC. Amino acid sequence: CASSARDLSYNEQFF.